These T cell receptor beta chains were read from a single sample in a study of neoadjuvant anti-PD-1 for oral cavity cancer. This table comes from immunoSEQ multiplex PCR, and its TCRdb copy is limited to in-frame clones, with some not included. Among 9,700 or so clones listed, roughly 57% were seen once. The sequencing used PBMCs, collected after nivolumab (anti-PD-1) treatment. These receptors were obtained from a person aged 35-79 years with oral cavity squamous cell carcinoma. Each CDR3 is given with its conserved first and last residue. The order of the fields is CDR3 protein, CDR3 DNA, V gene, clone size, J gene, D gene. The D gene is left open where the match is weak. Rows may omit the clone size; those that give it use once, few, many or a size class.

cdr3_aa: CASSHRQKENTEAFF
cdr3_nt: TGTGCCAGCTCACACCGACAGAAGGAGAACACTGAAGCTTTCTTT
v_call: TRBV18
clone_size: few
j_call: TRBJ1-1
d_call: .

cdr3_aa: CASTDGDGGHLNTEAFF
cdr3_nt: TGTGCCAGCACCGATGGGGATGGGGGACACCTAAACACTGAAGCTTTCTTT
v_call: TRBV28
clone_size: .
j_call: TRBJ1-1
d_call: .

cdr3_aa: CASTDRNTGELFF
cdr3_nt: TGTGCCAGCACCGACAGGAACACCGGGGAGCTGTTTTTT
v_call: TRBV7-2
clone_size: .
j_call: TRBJ2-2
d_call: .

cdr3_aa: CASSSRVGLLGPIKSTDTQYF
cdr3_nt: TGTGCCAGCAGCTCCAGGGTGGGATTACTAGGCCCGATTAAAAGCACAGATACGCAGTATTTT
v_call: TRBV7-3
clone_size: once
j_call: TRBJ2-3
d_call: .

cdr3_aa: CASSPGGGFTTGELFF
cdr3_nt: TGTGCCAGCAGCCCTGGGGGCGGGTTTACGACCGGGGAGCTGTTTTTT
v_call: TRBV5-4
clone_size: .
j_call: TRBJ2-2
d_call: .

cdr3_aa: CASSLAQISYEQYF
cdr3_nt: TGTGCCAGCAGCTTAGCGCAGATCAGCTACGAGCAGTACTTC
v_call: TRBV7-9
clone_size: few
j_call: TRBJ2-7
d_call: .

cdr3_aa: CASRRHGTSTEAFF
cdr3_nt: TGTGCCAGCAGGCGACATGGGACTAGCACTGAAGCTTTCTTT
v_call: TRBV7-9
clone_size: few
j_call: TRBJ1-1
d_call: .

cdr3_aa: CASSYRGGNQPQHF
cdr3_nt: TGTGCCAGCAGTTACAGAGGCGGGAATCAGCCCCAGCATTTT
v_call: TRBV6-5
clone_size: .
j_call: TRBJ1-5
d_call: .

cdr3_aa: CASSSTGARDTQYF
cdr3_nt: TGTGCCAGCAGCTCGACAGGGGCCCGGGATACGCAGTATTTT
v_call: TRBV7-2
clone_size: .
j_call: TRBJ2-3
d_call: TRBD1

cdr3_aa: CASSELPGTYNSPLHF
cdr3_nt: TGCGCCAGCAGTGAGCTCCCGGGGACCTATAATTCACCCCTCCACTTT
v_call: TRBV10-2
clone_size: .
j_call: TRBJ1-6
d_call: .

cdr3_aa: CASSDLTIQSGYSNQPQHF
cdr3_nt: TGTGCCAGCAGTGACTTGACAATCCAGAGCGGGTATAGCAATCAGCCCCAGCATTTT
v_call: TRBV6-4
clone_size: .
j_call: TRBJ1-5
d_call: .

cdr3_aa: CASSGGLNNSPLHF
cdr3_nt: TGTGCCAGCAGTGGAGGCCTCAATAATTCACCCCTCCACTTT
v_call: TRBV6-1
clone_size: .
j_call: TRBJ1-6
d_call: .

cdr3_aa: CAGTGYNEQFF
cdr3_nt: TGTGCGGGGACTGGCTACAATGAGCAGTTCTTC
v_call: TRBV2
clone_size: few
j_call: TRBJ2-1
d_call: .

cdr3_aa: CASAPPGELAGDTDTQYF
cdr3_nt: TGCGCCAGCGCCCCCCCCGGAGAACTAGCGGGAGACACAGATACGCAGTATTTT
v_call: TRBV10-2
clone_size: .
j_call: TRBJ2-3
d_call: TRBD2

cdr3_aa: CASSSPDRSSYEQYF
cdr3_nt: TGTGCCAGCAGCTCACCGGACAGGTCCTCCTACGAGCAGTACTTC
v_call: TRBV5-4
clone_size: .
j_call: TRBJ2-7
d_call: TRBD1

cdr3_aa: CATSGGTGWANVLTF
cdr3_nt: TGTGCCACCAGCGGTGGGACAGGGTGGGCCAACGTCCTGACTTTC
v_call: TRBV15
clone_size: .
j_call: TRBJ2-6
d_call: TRBD1

cdr3_aa: CASRPLGGDAYGYTF
cdr3_nt: TGTGCCAGCAGGCCCCTAGGAGGGGATGCCTATGGCTACACCTTC
v_call: TRBV11-2
clone_size: few
j_call: TRBJ1-2
d_call: .

cdr3_aa: CASSARTPSGNTIYF
cdr3_nt: TGTGCCAGTAGTGCCCGGACACCTTCTGGAAACACCATATATTTT
v_call: TRBV19
clone_size: few
j_call: TRBJ1-3
d_call: .

cdr3_aa: CASSPQFEQYF
cdr3_nt: TGTGCCAGCTCACCTCAGTTCGAGCAGTACTTC
v_call: TRBV18
clone_size: few
j_call: TRBJ2-7
d_call: .

cdr3_aa: CASSELTGRNEQFF
cdr3_nt: TGCGCCAGCAGTGAGCTGACAGGGCGGAATGAGCAGTTCTTC
v_call: TRBV10-2
clone_size: .
j_call: TRBJ2-1
d_call: TRBD1

cdr3_aa: CASSFEGASSYGYTF
cdr3_nt: TGTGCCAGCAGCTTCGAGGGGGCGTCGTCCTATGGCTACACCTTC
v_call: TRBV5-6
clone_size: .
j_call: TRBJ1-2
d_call: TRBD1

cdr3_aa: CASSKTASANYGYTF
cdr3_nt: TGTGCCAGCAGTAAGACGGCATCAGCTAACTATGGCTACACCTTC
v_call: TRBV6-1
clone_size: .
j_call: TRBJ1-2
d_call: .

cdr3_aa: CASSRGATEGNRGYTF
cdr3_nt: TGCGCCAGCAGCAGGGGGGCGACCGAGGGGAACCGTGGCTACACCTTC
v_call: TRBV5-1
clone_size: .
j_call: TRBJ1-2
d_call: .

cdr3_aa: CASSLGATGILFF
cdr3_nt: TGTGCCAGCAGCTTGGGTGCAACAGGGATCCTGTTTTTT
v_call: TRBV5-6
clone_size: few
j_call: TRBJ1-4
d_call: .

cdr3_aa: CASSFRGAPQHF
cdr3_nt: TGTGCCAGCAGTTTCAGGGGGGCGCCCCAGCATTTT
v_call: TRBV28
clone_size: .
j_call: TRBJ1-5
d_call: TRBD1

cdr3_aa: CASSQDPRGHSGNTIYF
cdr3_nt: TGCGCCAGCAGCCAAGACCCCCGCGGACACTCTGGAAACACCATATATTTT
v_call: TRBV4-1
clone_size: .
j_call: TRBJ1-3
d_call: .

cdr3_aa: CASSHVALRGRSNQPQHF
cdr3_nt: TGCGCCAGCAGCCACGTCGCGCTACGGGGGAGAAGCAATCAGCCCCAGCATTTT
v_call: TRBV4-1
clone_size: few
j_call: TRBJ1-5
d_call: .

cdr3_aa: CASSARQGAARESYGYTF
cdr3_nt: TGTGCCAGTAGTGCCCGACAGGGGGCGGCGAGAGAGAGCTATGGCTACACCTTC
v_call: TRBV19
clone_size: .
j_call: TRBJ1-2
d_call: TRBD1

cdr3_aa: CASLSTSGSYEQFF
cdr3_nt: TGTGCCAGCCTCTCGACTAGCGGGAGTTATGAGCAGTTCTTC
v_call: TRBV27
clone_size: .
j_call: TRBJ2-1
d_call: TRBD2

cdr3_aa: CASSLEYEQYF
cdr3_nt: TGTGCCAGCAGCTTAGAATACGAGCAGTACTTC
v_call: TRBV11-2
clone_size: .
j_call: TRBJ2-7
d_call: .

cdr3_aa: CASSLRREFSTDTQYF
cdr3_nt: TGTGCCAGCAGCTTGCGGAGGGAGTTTAGCACAGATACGCAGTATTTT
v_call: TRBV5-6
clone_size: .
j_call: TRBJ2-3
d_call: .

cdr3_aa: CASSPNFVYIQPQHF
cdr3_nt: TGTGCCAGCAGTCCAAACTTTGTCTACATTCAGCCCCAGCATTTT
v_call: TRBV6-1
clone_size: .
j_call: TRBJ1-5
d_call: .

cdr3_aa: CASSDRVVDTEAFF
cdr3_nt: TGTGCCAGCTCGGACAGGGTAGTGGACACTGAAGCTTTCTTT
v_call: TRBV18
clone_size: .
j_call: TRBJ1-1
d_call: TRBD1

cdr3_aa: CASSPLTSGPTGEQFF
cdr3_nt: TGTGCCAGCTCACCACTAACTAGCGGCCCCACCGGGGAGCAGTTCTTC
v_call: TRBV18
clone_size: .
j_call: TRBJ2-1
d_call: TRBD2

cdr3_aa: CASSLGDHNEQFF
cdr3_nt: TGTGCCAGCAGCTTGGGGGACCACAATGAGCAGTTCTTC
v_call: TRBV5-6
clone_size: .
j_call: TRBJ2-1
d_call: .

cdr3_aa: CASSLGGARGETQYF
cdr3_nt: TGTGCCAGCAGCCTGGGCGGGGCCCGAGGGGAGACCCAGTACTTC
v_call: TRBV7-8
clone_size: .
j_call: TRBJ2-5
d_call: .

cdr3_aa: CASSPQGRANYGYTF
cdr3_nt: TGTGCCAGTAGCCCACAGGGCCGTGCTAACTATGGCTACACCTTC
v_call: TRBV19
clone_size: .
j_call: TRBJ1-2
d_call: .

cdr3_aa: CASSLGLGNQPQHF
cdr3_nt: TGTGCCAGCAGCTTAGGCCTGGGAAATCAGCCCCAGCATTTT
v_call: TRBV7-6
clone_size: .
j_call: TRBJ1-5
d_call: .

cdr3_aa: CTSSHRGRPYEQYF
cdr3_nt: TGCACCAGCAGCCACAGGGGGAGACCCTACGAGCAGTACTTC
v_call: TRBV1
clone_size: .
j_call: TRBJ2-7
d_call: .

cdr3_aa: CASSPLTGTATDTQYF
cdr3_nt: TGTGCCAGCAGTCCCCTGACAGGGACGGCCACAGATACGCAGTATTTT
v_call: TRBV5-6
clone_size: .
j_call: TRBJ2-3
d_call: TRBD1

cdr3_aa: CATSRGSGDGYTF
cdr3_nt: TGTGCCACCAGCAGAGGGTCAGGGGATGGCTACACCTTC
v_call: TRBV15
clone_size: .
j_call: TRBJ1-2
d_call: .

cdr3_aa: CASSEIAGGTGELFF
cdr3_nt: TGTGCCAGCAGCGAGATAGCGGGGGGCACCGGGGAGCTGTTTTTT
v_call: TRBV5-6
clone_size: .
j_call: TRBJ2-2
d_call: TRBD2

cdr3_aa: CASSITGQGFFYGYTF
cdr3_nt: TGTGCCAGTAGTATAACGGGACAGGGTTTTTTCTATGGCTACACCTTC
v_call: TRBV19
clone_size: .
j_call: TRBJ1-2
d_call: TRBD1

cdr3_aa: CASSLNPGRAATEAFF
cdr3_nt: TGTGCCAGCAGCCTCAATCCGGGCAGGGCGGCCACTGAAGCTTTCTTT
v_call: TRBV7-6
clone_size: .
j_call: TRBJ1-1
d_call: .

cdr3_aa: CAGRDSYSGANVLTF
cdr3_nt: TGTGCCGGCCGGGACTCATACTCTGGGGCCAACGTCCTGACTTTC
v_call: TRBV6-1
clone_size: .
j_call: TRBJ2-6
d_call: .

cdr3_aa: CASSLGGGRGSKQFF
cdr3_nt: TGTGCCAGCAGCTTAGGTGGCGGGAGAGGATCGAAGCAGTTCTTC
v_call: TRBV7-3
clone_size: .
j_call: TRBJ2-1
d_call: TRBD2

cdr3_aa: CASGGALNTEAFF
cdr3_nt: TGCGCCAGCGGAGGGGCACTGAACACTGAAGCTTTCTTT
v_call: TRBV5-1
clone_size: .
j_call: TRBJ1-1
d_call: .

cdr3_aa: CASSLSQQETQYF
cdr3_nt: TGTGCCAGCAGCTTAAGTCAACAAGAGACCCAGTACTTC
v_call: TRBV13
clone_size: .
j_call: TRBJ2-5
d_call: .

cdr3_aa: CASSQVIAVIREQYF
cdr3_nt: TGTGCCAGCAGCCAAGTCATAGCAGTAATTCGGGAGCAGTACTTC
v_call: TRBV14
clone_size: once
j_call: TRBJ2-7
d_call: .

cdr3_aa: CASSQLFRASQSGGYTF
cdr3_nt: TGCGCCAGCAGCCAATTGTTTCGGGCCTCTCAAAGCGGTGGCTACACCTTC
v_call: TRBV4-1
clone_size: .
j_call: TRBJ1-2
d_call: .

cdr3_aa: CASSLRQGLHGYTF
cdr3_nt: TGTGCCAGCAGCCTGAGACAGGGTCTTCATGGCTACACCTTC
v_call: TRBV5-4
clone_size: once
j_call: TRBJ1-2
d_call: TRBD1

cdr3_aa: CASSGWTGGIQETQYF
cdr3_nt: TGTGCCAGCAGTGGTTGGACAGGGGGCATCCAAGAGACCCAGTACTTC
v_call: TRBV7-9
clone_size: .
j_call: TRBJ2-5
d_call: TRBD1

cdr3_aa: CASSLGFGTYHYEQYF
cdr3_nt: TGTGCCAGCAGCTTAGGGTTCGGGACTTATCACTACGAGCAGTACTTC
v_call: TRBV7-9
clone_size: few
j_call: TRBJ2-7
d_call: .

cdr3_aa: CASRYRDVSYEQYF
cdr3_nt: TGTGCCAGCAGGTACCGGGACGTCTCCTACGAGCAGTACTTC
v_call: TRBV2
clone_size: .
j_call: TRBJ2-7
d_call: .

cdr3_aa: CASSLVRANTEAFF
cdr3_nt: TGTGCCAGCAGCTTGGTCAGGGCGAACACTGAAGCTTTCTTT
v_call: TRBV5-4
clone_size: few
j_call: TRBJ1-1
d_call: .

cdr3_aa: CASSFSGGKNSPLHF
cdr3_nt: TGTGCCAGCAGCTTCTCGGGGGGTAAAAATTCACCCCTCCACTTT
v_call: TRBV13
clone_size: .
j_call: TRBJ1-6
d_call: .

cdr3_aa: CASSLDSSGSTYNEQFF
cdr3_nt: TGTGCCAGCAGCTTAGACTCCAGCGGGAGCACCTACAATGAGCAGTTCTTC
v_call: TRBV13
clone_size: .
j_call: TRBJ2-1
d_call: TRBD2

cdr3_aa: CASSSMGGGGSTDTQYF
cdr3_nt: TGTGCCAGCAGCTCGATGGGAGGCGGGGGGAGCACAGATACGCAGTATTTT
v_call: TRBV7-2
clone_size: .
j_call: TRBJ2-3
d_call: TRBD2

cdr3_aa: CASSLSGARRTDTQYF
cdr3_nt: TGTGCCAGCAGTTTGAGCGGGGCGAGGCGCACAGATACGCAGTATTTT
v_call: TRBV27
clone_size: .
j_call: TRBJ2-3
d_call: TRBD2

cdr3_aa: CASSELAGIETQYF
cdr3_nt: TGTGCCAGCAGTGAGCTAGCGGGAATAGAGACCCAGTACTTC
v_call: TRBV6-1
clone_size: .
j_call: TRBJ2-5
d_call: TRBD2